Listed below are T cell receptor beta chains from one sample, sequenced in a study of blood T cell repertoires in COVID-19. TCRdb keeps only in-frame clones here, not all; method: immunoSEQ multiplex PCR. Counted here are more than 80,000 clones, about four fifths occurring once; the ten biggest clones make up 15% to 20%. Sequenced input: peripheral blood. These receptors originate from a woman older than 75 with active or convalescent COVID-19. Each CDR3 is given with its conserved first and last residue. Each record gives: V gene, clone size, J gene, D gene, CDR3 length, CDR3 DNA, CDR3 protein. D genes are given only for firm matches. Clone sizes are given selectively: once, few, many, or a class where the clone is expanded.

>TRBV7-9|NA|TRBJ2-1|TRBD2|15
TGTGCCAGCAGTTTGAAACCTAGCGGGGTTGGTGAGCAGTTCTTC
CASSLKPSGVGEQFF
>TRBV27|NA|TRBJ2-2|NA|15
TGTGCCAGCAGTTCTCCAGGAACGAACACCGGGGAGCTGTTTTTT
CASSSPGTNTGELFF
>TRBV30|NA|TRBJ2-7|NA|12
TGTGCCTGGGACCGGGATAGCTACGAGCAGTACTTC
CAWDRDSYEQYF
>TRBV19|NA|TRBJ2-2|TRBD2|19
TGTGCCAGTAGTATTCCCCCCATCTGGGAGCGGGGAGGGACCGGGGAGCTGTTTTTT
CASSIPPIWERGGTGELFF
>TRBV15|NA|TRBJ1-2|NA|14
TGTGCCACCAGCAATGAGCAGGGCGGTGATGGCTACACCTTC
CATSNEQGGDGYTF
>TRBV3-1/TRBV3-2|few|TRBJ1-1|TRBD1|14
TGTGCCAGCAGCCTCCGGGACAGGGGCCCTGAAGCTTTCTTT
CASSLRDRGPEAFF
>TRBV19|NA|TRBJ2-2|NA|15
TGTGCCAGTAAAGAGGGGGATCTTCGGACCGGGGAGCTGTTTTTT
CASKEGDLRTGELFF
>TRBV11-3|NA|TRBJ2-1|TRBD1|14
TGTGCCAGCAGCTTCGAGACAGGGAACAATGAGCAGTTCTTC
CASSFETGNNEQFF
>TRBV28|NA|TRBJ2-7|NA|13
TGTGCCAGCAGCCGGTCGGGGGTCGGGGAGCAGTACTTC
CASSRSGVGEQYF
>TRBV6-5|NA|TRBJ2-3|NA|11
TGTGCCAGCATCCGGACAGATACGCAGTATTTT
CASIRTDTQYF
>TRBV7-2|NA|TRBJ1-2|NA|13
TGTGCCAGCACCCCAACCAGGGGCTATGGCTACACCTTC
CASTPTRGYGYTF
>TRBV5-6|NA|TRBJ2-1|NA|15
TGTGCCAGCAGCTTGGAGCGCCAGGGGCAAAATGAGCAGTTCTTC
CASSLERQGQNEQFF
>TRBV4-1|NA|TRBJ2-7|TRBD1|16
TGCGCCAGCAGCCAAGAACGGACAGGGGCGTCCTACGAGCAGTACTTC
CASSQERTGASYEQYF
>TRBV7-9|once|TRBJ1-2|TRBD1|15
TGTGCCAGCAGCTTACGGGGACAGGGAACTCATGGCTACACCTTC
CASSLRGQGTHGYTF
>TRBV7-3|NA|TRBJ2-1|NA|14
TGTGCCAGCAGCTTAGGCCGGAGGGTAGATGAGCAGTTCTTC
CASSLGRRVDEQFF
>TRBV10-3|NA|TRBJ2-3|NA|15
TGTGCCATCACCGGGACAACGACGGGGACAGATACGCAGTATTTT
CAITGTTTGTDTQYF
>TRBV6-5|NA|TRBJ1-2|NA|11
TGTGCCAGCAGGACAAGGAATGGCTACACCTTC
CASRTRNGYTF
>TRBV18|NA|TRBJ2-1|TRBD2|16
TGTGCCAGCTCACCCGTAGCGGGAAAGTCCTACAATGAGCAGTTCTTC
CASSPVAGKSYNEQFF
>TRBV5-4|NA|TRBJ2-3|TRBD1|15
TGTGCCAGCAGCCCAACAGGGGGCATCACAGATACGCAGTATTTT
CASSPTGGITDTQYF